Each of the 6 T cell receptor beta chains below was sequenced from the same sample in a study of response to subunit inactivated influenza vaccine. MiXCR, run by TCRdb on the RT-PCR reads, gives a single entry per CDR3 protein. The sample records almost 600,000 distinct CDR3 sequences, roughly 15% being singletons. The sample was PBMCs from blood, taken about 11 days after vaccination. These receptors were collected from a man aged 45-65 years who received an inactivated influenza vaccine.

The chain employs TRBV28 and TRBJ1-4, with D unresolved. Between the trimmed V and J ends, which lost 5 bases and 0 bases, there was a span of 10 bases. Germline-derived CDR1 and CDR2 are MDHEN and SYDVKM. This CDR3 has 15 amino acids. The DNA of the CDR3 is TGTGCCAGCAGTCTGGGCGGTCCAACTAATGAAAAACTGTTTTTT. Translated: CASSLGGPTNEKLFF.

The chain combines TRBV7-3 with TRBJ2-1, with 7 bases aligning to TRBD2. The CDR3 loop spans 15 amino acids. V lost 4 bases and J lost 3; bases outside the gene matches: 6. The germline V gene has CDR1 SGHTA and CDR2 FQGTGA. CDR3 DNA sequence: TGTGCCAGCAGCTCAGGACTAGTTGTCTACAATGAGCAGTTCTTC. Residues: CASSSGLVVYNEQFF.

J is TRBJ1-1 and V is TRBV2, with D unresolved. CDR1 SNHLY and CDR2 FYNNEI come from the germline V gene. V shed 8 bases and J shed 4 bases, with 11 bases lying between them. The CDR3 consists of 12 residues. The CDR3 nucleotides are TGTGCCAGCCGATGGGTCGGCACTGAAGCTTTCTTT. This sequence encodes CASRWVGTEAFF. The full variable domain, rest sourced from reference TRBV2 and TRBJ1-1, is EPEVTQTPSHQVTQMGQEVILRCVPISNHLYFYWYRQILGQKVEFLVSFYNNEISEKSEIFDDQFSVERPDGSNFTLKIRSTKLEDSAMYFCASRWVGTEAFFGQGTRLTVV.

V is TRBV15 and J is TRBJ1-6; D remains unclear. Germline lookup yields CDR1 LNHNV and CDR2 YYDKDF (reference sequence). Trimming took off 8 bases at V and 6 bases at J, with 20 bases between the two ends. CDR3 size: 16 residues. This chain's CDR3 is CATATGSTLGNSPLHF. CDR3 DNA sequence: TGTGCCACCGCTACGGGGTCCACGCTCGGTAATTCACCCCTCCACTTT.

This chain joins TRBV5-5 and TRBJ1-1, with 10 bases that match TRBD1. Unmatched junction bases numbered 8, after V lost 4 bases and J lost 5 bases. This CDR3 spans 15 amino acids. CDR1 is SGHKS, CDR2 YYEKEE, per germline (reference sequence). The CDR3 region has the DNA TGTGCCAGCAGCGCAGATGACAGGGGGCGTACTGAAGCTTTCTTT. This codes for CASSADDRGRTEAFF.

This chain joins TRBV5-1 and TRBJ1-6, with D maybe TRBD1 (6 bases). V lost 4 bases, J lost 6 bases, and 11 bases lay in between. CDR3 size: 14 residues. Germline CDR1 is SGHRS and CDR2 is YFSETQ. DNA for the CDR3: TGCGCCAGCAGCGCTGACAGGAGTAATTCACCCCTCCACTTT. Translation: CASSADRSNSPLHF.